The T cell receptor beta chain described here comes from a study of human T cells and chemical hapten exposure. Study-wide background: 0.01% DPC was applied to the upper back in patch tests, which were read at 6 days. Mainly, slight library volume differences in the pool made TCR yields vary.

Authors' analysis steps: TCR counts had a median of about 100,000 per sample and spanned roughly 20,000 to 690,600. TCRdb reprocessed the RACE reads via MiXCR and lists one record per CDR3 protein. V and J calls and clone size were set by TCRdb, not the authors. The sample consists of about 50,000 distinct CDR3 sequences, 8.5% to 10% of them appearing once. The time point denotes: pre-sensitization, week 0. Treatment in this sample: therapeutic diphenylcyclopropenone sensitization with weekly scalp DPC. Total RNA was extracted from unfractionated whole blood. As regards this clonotype: Its antigen is still unknown.

Overall study findings and caveats: Donor immune responses may differ from healthy people's, since all donors had alopecia.

The sample was whole blood, taken in connection with sensitization to the hapten diphenylcyclopropenone (DPC). The TCR sequence derives from a woman aged 25 to 39 with alopecia areata. Some clones in this sample may be carry-over from other donors' samples.

The CDR3 coding sequence is TGCAGTGCGGATCCGGTTGGCTCTGGGGCCAACGTCCTGACTTTC. Its translation is CSADPVGSGANVLTF. The chain links TRBV20-1 to TRBJ2-6; D is unresolved. Trimming took off 6 bases at V and 0 bases at J, with 12 bases between the two ends. CDR1 and CDR2 (germline): DFQATT, SNEGSKA (reference sequence). The CDR3 runs 15 residues.